The 9 T cell receptor beta chains given below trace back to one sample, sequenced in a study of PD-1 blockade in mismatch repair-deficient tumors. This table comes from immunoSEQ multiplex PCR, and its TCRdb copy is limited to in-frame clones, with some not included. The sample carries around 120,000 clones, 85% to 90% recorded once. Sequenced here: peripheral blood, sampled 44 weeks after starting pembrolizumab. These receptors originate from an adult with mismatch repair-deficient cancer.

The chain uses TRBV11-2 and TRBJ1-5; 9 bases align to TRBD1. The germline V gene has CDR1 SGHAT and CDR2 FQNNGV. V dropped 5 bases and J dropped 6; count of bases not matched to a gene: 11. The CDR3 extends over 16 amino acids. CDR3 loop: CASSLGTGFGAQPQHF. The CDR3 DNA follows: TGTGCCAGCAGCCTAGGGACAGGGTTCGGGGCTCAGCCCCAGCATTTT.

The chain employs TRBV6-6 and TRBJ1-2; no clear D. The CDR3 extends over 12 amino acids. V lost 6 bases to trimming and J lost 5 bases, with 10 bases between them. From germline, CDR1 is MNHNY and CDR2 SVGAGI (reference sequence). Here the CDR3 reads CASSPREYGYTF. Written as DNA, the CDR3 is TGTGCCAGCAGCCCTAGGGAATATGGCTACACCTTC.

V and J are TRBV5-1 and TRBJ2-6; 9 nucleotides match TRBD2. CDR1 SGHRS and CDR2 YFSETQ come from the germline V gene. Unmatched junction bases numbered 1, after V lost 6 bases and J lost 0 bases. CDR3 length: 15 amino acids. This chain's CDR3 is CASNSGSSGANVLTF. The CDR3 DNA follows: TGCGCCAGCAATAGCGGGAGCTCTGGGGCCAACGTCCTGACTTTC.

In DNA, the CDR3 is TGCGCCAGCAGCTTGGGATTACTGGGCAGGGTCGACGAGCAGTACTTC. Translation gives CASSLGLLGRVDEQYF. The chain couples TRBV5-1 to TRBJ2-7, with D possibly matching TRBD1 (5 bases). V lost 0 bases and J 5 bases, leaving 18 bases between the germline ends. Germline values: CDR1 SGHRS, CDR2 YFSETQ. The CDR3 has 16 residues.

The chain couples TRBV4-2 to TRBJ1-2; 8 bases line up with TRBD1. The CDR3 spans 15 residues. V was pared by 4 bases and J by 2 bases, with 6 bases of the junction left unmatched. CDR1 is LGHNA, CDR2 YNFKEQ, per germline. The CDR3 nucleotides read TGTGCCAGCAGCCCATCGGACAGGGCGAACTATGGCTACACCTTC. This sequence encodes CASSPSDRANYGYTF.

This clone was counted a few times. The chain is built from TRBV28 and TRBJ1-5; D not certain. V lost 1 base and J lost 6, with 4 bases in between. This CDR3 comprises 12 residues. Germline values: CDR1 MDHEN, CDR2 SYDVKM. The CDR3 DNA follows: TGTGCCAGCAGTTTATTCGCTCAGCCCCAGCATTTT. Translating gives CASSLFAQPQHF. The entire variable domain, with the rest obtained from reference TRBV28 and TRBJ1-5, is as follows: DVKVTQSSRYLVKRTGEKVFLECVQDMDHENMFWYRQDPGLGLRLIYFSYDVKMKEKGDIPEGYSVSREKKERFSLILESASTNQTSMYLCASSLFAQPQHFGDGTRLSIL.

There are a few counts of this clone. This chain uses TRBV6-1 with TRBJ1-5; D remains unclear. Trimming removed 8 bases from V and 4 bases from J, with 18 bases in between. CDR3 length: 15 amino acids. Germline-derived CDR1 and CDR2 are MNHNS and SASEGT. The CDR3 here is CASSVAFEGNQPQHF. Written as DNA, the CDR3 is TGTGCCAGCTCAGTAGCCTTTGAGGGTAATCAGCCCCAGCATTTT.

This rearrangement joins TRBV7-6 to TRBJ2-2; TRBD2 is a possible D gene (5 bases). Germline V gene lookup returns CDR1 SGHVS and CDR2 FNYEAQ. The ends were cut back, 0 bases at V and 5 bases at J, with 10 bases in the middle. The CDR3 consists of 15 residues. CDR3 nucleotide sequence: TGTGCCAGCAGCTTAGCGGGAGAGGAGACCGGGGAGCTGTTTTTT. Encoded protein: CASSLAGEETGELFF.

This chain connects TRBV21-1 to TRBJ1-4; TRBD1 was called by the table and not checked on the DNA. TRBV21-1 is a known pseudogene. The CDR3 contains 18 residues. Here the CDR3 reads CASSKDEDRGYHGEKLFF. In DNA form, the CDR3 reads TGTGCCAGCAGCAAAGATGAGGACAGGGGATATCATGGTGAAAAACTGTTTTTT.